This T cell receptor beta chain was identified in a study of blood T cells in healthy people across ages. Study-wide results and caveats: More naive CD4+ cells and higher diversity were found in long-lived than in aged donors. What prevented conclusive comparison of naive and antigen-experienced cells was that PBMCs were unsorted. Changes seen in expanded clonotypes were possibly confounded by donor CMV status left unknown.

Sample-barcoded 5' priming and a J-beta primer mix drove a second PCR of about 7 to 11 cycles. A single record per CDR3 protein comes from TCRdb applying MiXCR to the 5' RACE reads. This table has about a million distinct CDR3 sequences, 30% to 40% appearing once. This clonotype was counted many times. No antigen is known for it. The CDR3 runs 12 residues. Trimming took off 1 base at V and 10 bases at J, with 9 bases between the two ends. The sequencing input was blood. The receptor comes from a man younger than 35 in good health. The chain carries TRBV12-3 or TRBV12-4 and TRBJ2-3; unclear D gene. The CDR3 DNA follows: TGTGCCAGCAGTTTAGGCACCCTATCGCAGTATTTT. Amino acids: CASSLGTLSQYF.